This is a list of T cell receptor beta chains from one sample in a study of OX40 agonist ivuxolimab in advanced cancers. The data were produced by immunoSEQ multiplex PCR, yet TCRdb's version contains in-frame clones alone and is incomplete. The table shows over 30,000 clones, with 85% to 95% occurring only once. The specimen was CD4+ or CD8+ T cells sorted from blood, collected in a trial of the OX40 agonist ivuxolimab. Source of these receptors: an adult with an advanced solid tumor such as melanoma, head and neck, liver or kidney cancer. CDR3s include the opening cysteine and the closing phenylalanine or tryptophan. Fields, in order: J gene, D gene, V gene, clone size, CDR3 length, CDR3 DNA, CDR3 protein. D genes are given only for firm matches. Clone size is given for some rows only: seen once, a few or many times, or a class if the clone is expanded.

>TRBJ1-1|-|TRBV27|-|15
TGTGCCAGCAGTTTTGGGGGGGGGCAAGGGACTGAAGCTTTCTTT
CASSFGGGQGTEAFF
>TRBJ2-5|-|TRBV7-6|-|13
TGTGCCAGCAGCTTAGCACAGCAAGAGACCCAGTACTTC
CASSLAQQETQYF
>TRBJ2-3|TRBD2|TRBV18|-|16
TGTGCCAGCTCACGCCGGACTAGCGGTAACACAGATACGCAGTATTTT
CASSRRTSGNTDTQYF
>TRBJ1-2|-|TRBV30|-|14
TGTGCCTGGAGCACACGCTTTCCAGTAAGTGGCTACACCTTC
CAWSTRFPVSGYTF
>TRBJ1-2|TRBD1|TRBV6-6|-|15
TGTGCCAGCAGGATCACAGGGGGCGCCGACTATGGCTACACCTTC
CASRITGGADYGYTF
>TRBJ2-6|-|TRBV9|-|16
TGTGCCAGCAGCGTGAGCTTTCGCTCTGGGGCCAACGTCCTGACTTTC
CASSVSFRSGANVLTF
>TRBJ2-5|-|TRBV7-2|-|11
TGTGCCAGCAGCCTGAAAGAGACCCAGTACTTC
CASSLKETQYF
>TRBJ1-1|-|TRBV5-1|-|16
TGCGCCAGCAGCTTCGGGCAGGGGCTTGCGAACACTGAAGCTTTCTTT
CASSFGQGLANTEAFF
>TRBJ2-5|TRBD1|TRBV2|-|16
TGTGCCAGCAGTCCACAGGGGGCGGGGGTCGAGGAGACCCAGTACTTC
CASSPQGAGVEETQYF
>TRBJ1-2|TRBD1|TRBV11-2|-|15
TGTGCCAGCAGCCAAGACAGGGGGCGCGTCTATGGCTACACCTTC
CASSQDRGRVYGYTF
>TRBJ1-5|-|TRBV10-3|-|16
TGTGCCATCAGTGACGGCGAAGGCAATAGCAATCAGCCCCAGCATTTT
CAISDGEGNSNQPQHF
>TRBJ1-3|-|TRBV4-3|-|15
TGCGCCAGCAGCCAAGAACTGGGCTCTGGAAACACCATATATTTT
CASSQELGSGNTIYF
>TRBJ1-4|TRBD1|TRBV18|once|14
TGTGCCAGCTCACCGACAGGGATGACTGAAAAACTGTTTTTT
CASSPTGMTEKLFF
>TRBJ1-1|-|TRBV7-2|few|13
TGTGCCAGCAGCAGCAGGGAGAACACTGAAGCTTTCTTT
CASSSRENTEAFF
>TRBJ2-1|TRBD2|TRBV27|-|20
TGTGCCAGCAGTAAACTGAGAGGGACTAGCGGGACCAGTACCGACAATGAGCAGTTCTTC
CASSKLRGTSGTSTDNEQFF
>TRBJ1-1|-|TRBV4-1|-|16
TGCGCCAGCAGCAATTCCCCCAGGGCAGGGAGCACTGAAGCTTTCTTT
CASSNSPRAGSTEAFF
>TRBJ1-2|-|TRBV28|-|12
TGTGCCACCAGGAACCCAGGATATGGCTACACCTTC
CATRNPGYGYTF
>TRBJ1-5|TRBD1|TRBV2|-|15
TGTGCCAGCACTGCTGCGACAGGGAGGAATCAGCCCCAGCATTTT
CASTAATGRNQPQHF
>TRBJ1-5|-|TRBV11-2|once|13
TGTGCCAGCAGCCCCAACAGGAATCAGCCCCAGCATTTT
CASSPNRNQPQHF
>TRBJ1-2|TRBD1|TRBV6-5|few|15
TGTGCCAGCAGTTACTCGGGGACAGAGAACTATGGCTACACCTTC
CASSYSGTENYGYTF
>TRBJ2-5|TRBD2|TRBV29-1|-|17
TGCAGCGTTGAAGATCGGAATATAGCGGGGGGTGTGGAGACCCAGTACTTC
CSVEDRNIAGGVETQYF
>TRBJ2-7|TRBD2|TRBV2|-|14
TGTGCCAGCAGTGGCGGGAGAGGCTCCTACGAGCAGTACTTC
CASSGGRGSYEQYF
>TRBJ1-4|TRBD1|TRBV6-1|-|15
TGTGCCAGCAGTGAAGTAGGGGGCACTAATGAAAAACTGTTTTTT
CASSEVGGTNEKLFF
>TRBJ1-1|-|TRBV18|-|14
TGTGCCAGCTCACCTTATGTCTCTATCACTGAAGCTTTCTTT
CASSPYVSITEAFF
>TRBJ2-5|-|TRBV10-2|few|13
TGCGCCAGCAGTGAGGGCCGGTTGGAGACCCAGTACTTC
CASSEGRLETQYF
>TRBJ2-7|-|TRBV30|-|13
TGTGCCTGGACCAGAGGGGTTTCCTACGAGCAGTACTTC
CAWTRGVSYEQYF
>TRBJ1-2|TRBD1|TRBV2|-|14
TGTGCCAGCAGTGAGCAGACAGGGGGCTATGGCTACACCTTC
CASSEQTGGYGYTF
>TRBJ2-5|-|TRBV7-9|-|12
TGTGCCAGCAGCTTATCCTTGGAGACCCAGTACTTC
CASSLSLETQYF
>TRBJ1-2|-|TRBV27|-|13
TGTGCCAGCAGGGGACACACCAACTATGGCTACACCTTC
CASRGHTNYGYTF
>TRBJ2-7|-|TRBV13|-|14
TGTGCCAGCAGCCCCGGATCGGGCGGTTACGAGCAGTACTTC
CASSPGSGGYEQYF
>TRBJ2-5|-|TRBV2|-|12
TGTGCCAGCAGTGATGGGGAGGCGACCCAGTACTTC
CASSDGEATQYF
>TRBJ2-1|-|TRBV7-2|-|17
TGTGCCAGCAGCTTAAGCTTTATGCGGCAACTGGGCAATGAGCAGTTCTTC
CASSLSFMRQLGNEQFF
>TRBJ1-5|-|TRBV18|-|14
TGTGCCAGCTCACCAACTAACAGTCATCAGCCCCAGCATTTT
CASSPTNSHQPQHF